The rows below give T cell receptor beta chains drawn from one sample of a study of vaccination and CD4 T cells after COVID-19. MiXCR, applied by TCRdb to the PCR reads, yields one record per CDR3 protein. The repertoire holds 7,500 to 10,000 distinct CDR3 sequences, with around 67% as singletons. The antigens for these receptors are not known. Material for sequencing was CD4+ T cells from blood, cultured in vitro. Every receptor here comes from a human donor who had recovered from COVID-19. CDR3s include the opening cysteine and the closing phenylalanine or tryptophan. Each record gives: D gene, V gene, clone size, J gene, CDR3 DNA, CDR3 protein. A D gene is named only where the DNA matches it firmly. Size values are once, few and many counts, or a class for expanded clones, and some rows have none.

-,TRBV20-1,-,TRBJ2-6,TGCAGTGCTAGTCAATTCTCTGGGGCCAACGTCCTGACTTTC,CSASQFSGANVLTF
-,TRBV7-2,few,TRBJ2-5,TGTGCCAGCAGCTTAGTTGGGATGGGGGGTCAAGAGACCCAGTACTTC,CASSLVGMGGQETQYF
TRBD1,TRBV10-3,few,TRBJ1-5,TGTGCCATCAGCCCTGACAGGGATGCTCAGCCCCAGCATTTT,CAISPDRDAQPQHF
-,TRBV7-9,few,TRBJ2-2,TGTGCCAGCAGCTTAGTTACCAGGGGAAGGACGAACACCGGGGAGCTGTTTTTT,CASSLVTRGRTNTGELFF
-,TRBV12-3/TRBV12-4,-,TRBJ1-6,TGTGCCAGCAGTTTTAGGGAGGGGAATTCACCCCTCCACTTT,CASSFREGNSPLHF
TRBD1,TRBV6-2/TRBV6-3,few,TRBJ1-2,TGTGCCAGCAGTTCAACAGGGGGGAACTATGGCTACACCTTC,CASSSTGGNYGYTF
-,TRBV20-1,once,TRBJ2-5,TGCAGTGCCTTAGGCCAAGAGACCCAGTACTTC,CSALGQETQYF
-,TRBV6-1,once,TRBJ2-1,TGTGCCAGCAGCCGAAAGCCCTCCAGCGGCAAATCCTACAATGAGCAGTTCTTC,CASSRKPSSGKSYNEQFF
TRBD1,TRBV25-1,-,TRBJ1-6,TGTGCCAGCAGTGATGTAGGGGGCGAGTCACCCCTCCACTTT,CASSDVGGESPLHF
-,TRBV10-3,-,TRBJ2-2,TGTGCCATCGACAGAACGAACACCGGGGAGCTGTTTTTT,CAIDRTNTGELFF
TRBD1,TRBV24-1,few,TRBJ2-5,TGTGCCACCAGTGAGGGGCAGGGGGTTGGAGAGACCCAGTACTTC,CATSEGQGVGETQYF
-,TRBV20-1,-,TRBJ2-3,TGCAGTGCTAGGGGGGGACAGTCCACAGATACGCAGTATTTT,CSARGGQSTDTQYF
-,TRBV7-9,-,TRBJ1-4,TGTGCCAGCGCGGGGGAGGGGTCGATTAATGAAAAACTGTTTTTT,CASAGEGSINEKLFF
TRBD1,TRBV19,-,TRBJ1-6,TGTGCCAGTAGTACCCCGACAGGGCAACTTAATTCACCCCTCCACTTT,CASSTPTGQLNSPLHF
-,TRBV20-1,-,TRBJ1-2,TGCAGTGCTAGTCGGCAGTCCACTAACTATGGCTACACCTTC,CSASRQSTNYGYTF
-,TRBV7-2,few,TRBJ1-1,TGTGCCAGCAGCTTAGTAGAGGACACTGAAGCTTTCTTT,CASSLVEDTEAFF
TRBD1,TRBV6-1,-,TRBJ2-7,TGTGCCAGCAACAAGGGGACAGGGGGATCCCCCCGTGGCGGCGAGCAGTACTTC,CASNKGTGGSPRGGEQYF
-,TRBV7-2,-,TRBJ2-7,TGTGCCAGCAGCTTAGTCGGCGGGGACGAGCAGTACTTC,CASSLVGGDEQYF
TRBD2,TRBV20-1,-,TRBJ2-7,TGCAGTGCTAGAGTGGCGGGGGGCCCCTCCTACGAGCAGTACTTC,CSARVAGGPSYEQYF
-,TRBV20-1,-,TRBJ1-6,TGCAGTGCTAGTACTGCCTCGGGACGGCTAAATTCACCCCTCCACTTT,CSASTASGRLNSPLHF
-,TRBV7-8,-,TRBJ1-5,TGTGCCAGCAGTTCTACAACAGGATCGTCTAGCAATCAGCCCCAGCATTTT,CASSSTTGSSSNQPQHF
-,TRBV20-1,-,TRBJ2-3,TGCAGTGCTAGTCGCGCGGGCCGGCAAGATACGCAGTATTTT,CSASRAGRQDTQYF
-,TRBV6-1,-,TRBJ2-2,TGTGCCAGCAGAAGGGGGAACACCGGGGAGCTGTTTTTT,CASRRGNTGELFF
-,TRBV19,-,TRBJ2-1,TGTGCCAGTAGTAGCCCTTTCCGGAACTCCTACAATGAGCAGTTCTTC,CASSSPFRNSYNEQFF
-,TRBV10-3,-,TRBJ2-1,TGTGCCATCAGTGAGTCGTGGGGGAATGAGCAGTTCTTC,CAISESWGNEQFF
-,TRBV2,medium-sized,TRBJ2-7,TGTGCCAGCAGTTCCTACTCCGCACGCGAGCAGTACTTC,CASSSYSAREQYF
-,TRBV2,-,TRBJ2-3,TGTGCCAGCAGTGAAGCGGGGACCGGCCTTGGGGCGCAGTATTTT,CASSEAGTGLGAQYF
TRBD1,TRBV30,-,TRBJ1-6,TGTGCCTGGAGTGGGGGACAGTATAATTCACCCCTCCACTTT,CAWSGGQYNSPLHF
-,TRBV9,-,TRBJ1-2,TGTGCCAGCAGCGTAGCTACAGGGAGTGGATATGGCTACACCTTC,CASSVATGSGYGYTF
-,TRBV28,-,TRBJ2-7,TGTGCCAGCAGCTTGGGGTGGAAAGAGCCGAGCTCCTACGAGCAGTACTTC,CASSLGWKEPSSYEQYF
TRBD1,TRBV7-2,-,TRBJ1-6,TGTGCCAGCAGCCTCGACGGGACAGGGGGCTCACCCCTCCACTTT,CASSLDGTGGSPLHF
TRBD1,TRBV6-2/TRBV6-3,-,TRBJ2-2,TGTGCCAGCAGTTACTCGGCCAGACAGGGGCCCACCGGGGAGCTGTTTTTT,CASSYSARQGPTGELFF
-,TRBV7-6,-,TRBJ2-7,TGTGCCAGCAGCTTAGCCCCAGCAACGCGGGAGCAGTACTTC,CASSLAPATREQYF
-,TRBV19,-,TRBJ1-2,TGTGCCAGTAGTCAGGCAAACTATGGCTACACCTTC,CASSQANYGYTF
TRBD1,TRBV7-2,-,TRBJ1-3,TGTGCCAGCAGCTCAGGGGGACACTCTGGAAACACCATATATTTT,CASSSGGHSGNTIYF
-,TRBV20-1,-,TRBJ1-2,TGCAGTGCTAGAGGGAATGAGTTAGGACGGTCCTATGGCTACACCTTC,CSARGNELGRSYGYTF
-,TRBV11-3,few,TRBJ2-5,TGTGCCAGCAGCTTGGGAGTGTCAGAGACCCAGTACTTC,CASSLGVSETQYF
-,TRBV11-2,-,TRBJ1-6,TGTGCCAGCAGCCAGGCTAGGGAAAGCTCCTATAATTCACCCCTCCACTTT,CASSQARESSYNSPLHF
TRBD1,TRBV19,-,TRBJ1-5,TGTGCCAGTAGCCTGGGACAGAGCAATCAGCCCCAGCATTTT,CASSLGQSNQPQHF
TRBD2,TRBV24-1,-,TRBJ2-1,TGTGCCACCATGGGACTAGCGGGCCTCAATGAGCAGTTCTTC,CATMGLAGLNEQFF